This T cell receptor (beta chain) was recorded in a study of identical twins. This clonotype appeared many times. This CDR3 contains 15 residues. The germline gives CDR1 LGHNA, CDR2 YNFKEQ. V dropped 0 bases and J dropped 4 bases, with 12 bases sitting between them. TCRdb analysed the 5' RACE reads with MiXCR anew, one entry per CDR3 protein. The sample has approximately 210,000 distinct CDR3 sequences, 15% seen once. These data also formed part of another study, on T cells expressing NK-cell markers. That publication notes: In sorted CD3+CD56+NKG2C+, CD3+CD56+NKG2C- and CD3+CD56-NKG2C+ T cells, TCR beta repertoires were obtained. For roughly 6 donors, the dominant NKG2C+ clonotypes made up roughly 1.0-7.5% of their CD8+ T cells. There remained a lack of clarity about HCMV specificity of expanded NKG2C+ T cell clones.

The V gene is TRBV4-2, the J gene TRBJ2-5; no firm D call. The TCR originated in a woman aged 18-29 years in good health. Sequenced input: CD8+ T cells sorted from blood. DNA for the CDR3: TGTGCCAGCAGCCAAGATCGAAGAGGCGGAGAGACCCAGTACTTC. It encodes CASSQDRRGGETQYF.